This T cell receptor (beta chain) was profiled in a study of T cell repertoires in cytomegalovirus infection. Turning to the study itself: CMV infection together with matching HLA type was indicated by public TCR beta signatures.

Between the trimmed V and J ends, which lost 1 base and 1 base, there was a span of 14 bases. CDR1 and CDR2 from the germline V gene are SNHLY and FYNNEI. CDR3 length: 17 amino acids. A remark on this clonotype: Its target is not known.

TCRdb ran MiXCR on the reads and lists one entry per CDR3 protein. The sample has under 95,000 distinct CDR3 sequences; 40% to 50% are singletons. This chain links TRBV2 with TRBJ1-5; D unresolved. Sequencing used CD8+ T cells from cultured PBMCs, obtained from culture after CMV antigen stimulation. The sequence came from a human donor in good health (CMV status not recorded). Some clones in this sample may be carry-over from other donors' samples. CDR3 sequence: CASSEGGKAKSNQPQHF. CDR3 DNA sequence: TGTGCCAGCAGTGAAGGTGGCAAAGCAAAAAGCAATCAGCCCCAGCATTTT.